This T cell receptor (beta chain) is from a study of blood T cell repertoires in COVID-19. Study-level background: Donors in the United States, Italy and Spain gave samples during acute or convalescent COVID-19. PBMCs, B-cell-depleted T cells, or T cells were the source of the cDNA or gDNA that made up the material.

How the authors handled the data: It was from reference gene primer amplification that nucleated cell counts were estimated. Profiled with immunoSEQ multiplex PCR; TCRdb holds only in-frame clones, not every one. V, J and clone size are those of that table, while D and trimming were read from the DNA. The repertoire includes around 250,000 clones, roughly 89% of them detected once, and around 2.2% sits in the top ten. Sequencing was performed on peripheral blood. The TCR comes from a man younger than 40 who had recovered from COVID-19.

DNA of the CDR3: TGTGCCACCAGCAGAGGGGAAGTCCTGGGGCCCTACGAGCAGTACTTC. Its translation is CATSRGEVLGPYEQYF. V usage is TRBV15 and J usage is TRBJ2-7; a possible D gene is TRBD1 (5 bases). The CDR3 extends over 16 amino acids. Germline CDR1 is LNHNV and CDR2 is YYDKDF (reference sequence). The ends were cut back, 1 base at V and 2 bases at J, with 15 bases in the middle.